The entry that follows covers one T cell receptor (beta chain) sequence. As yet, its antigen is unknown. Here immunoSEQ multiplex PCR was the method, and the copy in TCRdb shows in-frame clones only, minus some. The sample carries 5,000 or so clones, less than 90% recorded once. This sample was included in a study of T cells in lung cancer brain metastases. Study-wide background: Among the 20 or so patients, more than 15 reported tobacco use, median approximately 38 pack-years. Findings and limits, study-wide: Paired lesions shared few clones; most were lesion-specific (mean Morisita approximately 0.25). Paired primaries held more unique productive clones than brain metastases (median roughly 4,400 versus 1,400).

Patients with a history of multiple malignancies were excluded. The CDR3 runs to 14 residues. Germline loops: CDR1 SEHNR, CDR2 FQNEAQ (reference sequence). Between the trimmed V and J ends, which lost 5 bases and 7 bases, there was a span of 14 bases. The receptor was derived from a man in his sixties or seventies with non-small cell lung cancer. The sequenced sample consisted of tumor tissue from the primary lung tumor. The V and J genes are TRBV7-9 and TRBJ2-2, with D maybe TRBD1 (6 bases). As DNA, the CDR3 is TGTGCCAGCAGCCATGGACAGATCATCGGGGAGCTGTTTTTT. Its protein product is CASSHGQIIGELFF.